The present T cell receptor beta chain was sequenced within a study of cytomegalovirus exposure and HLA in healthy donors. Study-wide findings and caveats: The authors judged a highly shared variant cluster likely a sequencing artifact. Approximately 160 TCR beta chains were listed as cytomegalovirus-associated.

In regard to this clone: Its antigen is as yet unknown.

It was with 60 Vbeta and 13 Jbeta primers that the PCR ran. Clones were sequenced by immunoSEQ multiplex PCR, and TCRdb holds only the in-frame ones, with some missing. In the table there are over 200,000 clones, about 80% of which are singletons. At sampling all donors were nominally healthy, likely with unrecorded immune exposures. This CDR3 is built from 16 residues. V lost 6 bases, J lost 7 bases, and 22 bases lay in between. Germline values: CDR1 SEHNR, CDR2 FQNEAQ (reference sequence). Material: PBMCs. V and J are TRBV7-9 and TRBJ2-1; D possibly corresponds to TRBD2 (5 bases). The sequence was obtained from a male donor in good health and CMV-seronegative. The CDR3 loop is CASSPPARAAGNEQFF. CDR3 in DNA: TGTGCCAGCAGTCCACCCGCGCGAGCGGCTGGGAATGAGCAGTTCTTC.